The 26 T cell receptor beta chains in this list originate from one sample, sequenced in a study of blood T cell repertoires in COVID-19. Assay: immunoSEQ multiplex PCR; the TCRdb copy retains only in-frame clones and omits some. The data contain 350,000 to 400,000 clones, roughly 90% of them singletons. Sequencing was carried out using PBMCs or T cells enriched from blood (not recorded which). These receptors were collected from a woman aged 30 to 39 who had recovered from COVID-19.

V gene TRBV2 combines with J gene TRBJ1-5, with TRBD1 as a possible D gene (5 bases). The CDR3 runs to 14 residues. Germline CDR1 reads SNHLY; CDR2 reads FYNNEI. Trimming removed 1 base at V and 6 bases at J, with 10 bases between. The CDR3 nucleotides are TGTGCCAGCAGTGAAGGCAGGGCCGGTCAGCCCCAGCATTTT. Translating gives CASSEGRAGQPQHF.

About this clone itself: The junction does not match germline at one end; this may be a read error. Additional DNA sequences in this sample encode the identical CDR3. This chain uses TRBV6-5 with TRBJ1-1, with D unresolved. The CDR3 sequence is 13 residues long. Germline V CDR1 and CDR2: MNHEY, SVGAGI. For the CDR3, the DNA is TGTGCCAGCAGTTACTCCCCCGACACCGAAGCTTTCTTT. Translating gives CASSYSPDTEAFF.

The chain is built from TRBV28 and TRBJ2-5; 7 bases map to TRBD2. Germline V gene sequence: CDR1 MDHEN, CDR2 SYDVKM. The CDR3 length is 15 residues. Trimming took 5 bases from V and 2 from J; bases not matched to a gene: 8. CDR3 nucleotide sequence: TGTGCCAGCAGTGTTCGAGGGAGGGGTCAAGAGACCCAGTACTTC. Its translation is CASSVRGRGQETQYF. The full variable domain, its missing parts supplied by reference TRBV28 and TRBJ2-5, is DVKVTQSSRYLVKRTGEKVFLECVQDMDHENMFWYRQDPGLGLRLIYFSYDVKMKEKGDIPEGYSVSREKKERFSLILESASTNQTSMYLCASSVRGRGQETQYFGPGTRLLVL.

The J gene is TRBJ1-1, the V gene TRBV15, with 8 bases matching TRBD1. Germline trimming cut 5 bases from V and 3 bases from J; bases unmatched to any gene: 17. The CDR3 consists of 18 residues. Germline CDR1 reads LNHNV; CDR2 reads YYDKDF (reference sequence). For the CDR3, the DNA is TGTGCCACCAGCCGCGAAAGACAGGGGACTCGATCACACACTGAAGCTTTCTTT. Its protein is CATSRERQGTRSHTEAFF.

The CDR3 DNA reads as TGTGCCAGCAGTTTAATAGCGGGAGAAAGGGGACAAGAGACCCAGTACTTC. Translation gives CASSLIAGERGQETQYF. V is TRBV27 and J is TRBJ2-5, with TRBD2 matching over 9 bases. This CDR3 region has 17 residues. The germline V gene has CDR1 MNHEY and CDR2 SMNVEV (reference sequence). The ends lost 2 bases at V and 2 bases at J; junction bases unmatched: 9.

This rearrangement joins TRBV12-3 or TRBV12-4 to TRBJ2-5; D possibly corresponds to TRBD1 (5 bases). V was pared by 5 bases and J by 2 bases, with 9 bases between. The CDR3 runs to 13 residues. The CDR3: CASSGRTQETQYF. The CDR3 DNA follows: TGTGCCAGCAGTGGGCGGACACAAGAGACCCAGTACTTC.

The chain combines TRBV5-1 with TRBJ2-7; possibly TRBD1 for D (5 bases). CDR3 length equals 14 residues. Germline assignment: CDR1 SGHRS and CDR2 YFSETQ. Trimming stripped 2 bases from V and 0 bases from J, with 9 bases between. The CDR3 reads CASSFAGISYEQYF. The CDR3, as DNA: TGCGCCAGCAGCTTCGCAGGGATCTCCTACGAGCAGTACTTC.

The gene calls are TRBV9 and TRBJ1-5, with TRBD1 identical over 7 bases. The J segment lost 9 bases and the V segment lost 3 bases, leaving 9 bases of the junction unmatched. The CDR3 consists of 14 residues. Germline-derived CDR1 and CDR2 are SGDLS and YYNGEE. The chain's CDR3 is CASSATGASRPQHF. The CDR3 region has the DNA TGTGCCAGCAGCGCAACAGGGGCGAGTCGGCCCCAGCATTTT.

This clone has just one count. The V gene is TRBV5-1, the J gene TRBJ2-7, with TRBD2 identical over 10 bases. Germline V lookup: CDR1 SGHRS, CDR2 YFSETQ. This CDR3 region has 14 residues. The V segment lost 4 bases and the J segment 4 bases; nucleotides outside the gene matches: 5. For the CDR3, the DNA is TGCGCCAGCAGCGATAGCGGGGGGCGATACGAGCAGTACTTC. Its translation: CASSDSGGRYEQYF. The complete variable domain, with remaining parts taken from reference TRBV5-1 and TRBJ2-7, reads KAGVTQTPRYLIKTRGQQVTLSCSPISGHRSVSWYQQTPGQGLQFLFEYFSETQRNKGNFPGRFSGRQFSNSRSEMNVSTLELGDSALYLCASSDSGGRYEQYFGPGTRLTVT.

CDR3 protein: CASSQATGHLSYEQYF. The CDR3 coding sequence is TGTGCCAGCAGCCAAGCAACAGGCCACCTTTCCTACGAGCAGTACTTC. The chain employs TRBV3-1 (or the pseudogene TRBV3-2) and TRBJ2-7; TRBD1 might be the D (5 bases). The CDR3 has 16 amino acids. Trimming took 1 base from V and 1 from J, leaving 14 bases between them. Per germline, CDR1 LGHDT and CDR2 YNNKEL (reference sequence).

DNA of the CDR3: TGTGCCAGCAGCCAGGGGGCTTACGAGCAGTACTTC. Amino acid sequence: CASSQGAYEQYF. This rearrangement joins TRBV3-1 (or the pseudogene TRBV3-2) to TRBJ2-7; D is perhaps TRBD1 (6 bases). The CDR3 covers 12 residues. Germline CDR1 is LGHDT and CDR2 is YNNKEL (reference sequence). Trimming stripped 3 bases from V and 4 bases from J, with 7 bases between.

V is TRBV4-1 and J is TRBJ2-1; 9 bases are shared with TRBD1. The trim removed 3 bases at V and 3 bases at J, leaving 6 bases unmatched. Germline CDR1 reads MGHRA; CDR2 reads YSYEKL. This CDR3 is built from 16 residues. CDR3 in DNA: TGCGCCAGCAGCCAGCAACAGGGGGCATACTACAATGAGCAGTTCTTC. This gives the protein CASSQQQGAYYNEQFF.

This clone was counted a single time. The rearrangement joins TRBV18 to TRBJ1-6; TRBD1 matches 7 bases. The CDR3 is 15 residues long. Germline loops: CDR1 KGHSH, CDR2 LQKENI. The V gene end was trimmed by 3 bases and the J gene end by 8 bases; junction bases not matched to a gene: 7. CDR3 coding DNA: TGTGCCAGCTCACCGCCAGGGGGGAAGGATTCACCCCTCCACTTT. Its translation is CASSPPGGKDSPLHF.

For the CDR3, the DNA is TGTGCCAGCAGCCAATCCTACTCTGGAAACACCATATATTTT. Its protein product is CASSQSYSGNTIYF. V is TRBV3-1 (or the pseudogene TRBV3-2) and J is TRBJ1-3; the D is unclear. The germline V gene encodes CDR1 LGHDT and CDR2 YNNKEL (reference sequence). CDR3 length: 14 residues. The V end lost 2 bases, the J end lost 0 bases, and 5 bases lay between the germline ends.

V and J are TRBV5-6 and TRBJ2-3, with D tentatively TRBD2 (6 bases). Germline assignment: CDR1 SGHDT and CDR2 YYEEEE. The CDR3 contains 15 residues. Trimming pared 5 bases from V and 4 bases from J, leaving 17 bases between. DNA for the CDR3: TGTGCCAGCAGGGCCGGGAGATTGGGGTCAGATACGCAGTATTTT. It is translated as CASRAGRLGSDTQYF.

With respect to this clone: Other DNA sequences within the sample encode an identical CDR3. The CDR3 reads CASSWTSGTYEQYF. CDR3 in DNA: TGTGCCAGCAGCTGGACTAGCGGGACCTACGAGCAGTACTTC. This chain uses TRBV7-9 with TRBJ2-7, with 12 bases matching TRBD2. Germline loops: CDR1 SEHNR, CDR2 FQNEAQ (reference sequence). V trimming: 4 bases; J trimming: 2 bases; junction bases outside the gene matches: 0. The CDR3 is 14 amino acids.

This clone has a handful of counts. The V and J genes are TRBV5-5 and TRBJ2-7; tentative D call: TRBD1 (7 bases). The germline V gene encodes CDR1 SGHKS and CDR2 YYEKEE (reference sequence). CDR3 length equals 15 residues. V shed 3 bases and J shed 4 bases, with 17 bases lying between them. This CDR3 reads CASSSTGAGGYEQYF. The CDR3 DNA follows: TGTGCCAGCAGCTCAACTGGGGCAGGGGGGTACGAGCAGTACTTC.

The CDR3 DNA is TGTGCCAGCAGCTTGGGGACGACAGGGACGGGCCATAATTCACCCCTCCACTTT. Residues: CASSLGTTGTGHNSPLHF. The J gene is TRBJ1-6, the V gene TRBV5-6; 7 nucleotides match TRBD1. This CDR3 has 18 residues. CDR1 is SGHDT, CDR2 YYEEEE, per germline. Unmatched junction bases numbered 11, after V lost 0 bases and J lost 5 bases.

This clone was seen just once. This CDR3 reads CAISELRGSQPQHF. CDR3 DNA sequence: TGTGCCATCAGTGAACTAAGGGGGAGCCAGCCCCAGCATTTT. This rearrangement joins TRBV10-3 to TRBJ1-5; D is perhaps TRBD1 (6 bases). This CDR3 has 14 amino acids. In germline, CDR1 is ENHRY, CDR2 SYGVKD. Trimming stripped 3 bases from V and 7 bases from J, with 13 bases between.

The chain recombines TRBV7-2 with TRBJ2-1; D possibly corresponds to TRBD1 (5 bases). The germline V and J ends were trimmed by 3 bases and 3 bases, with 9 bases remaining between them. Germline assignment: CDR1 SGHTA and CDR2 FQGNSA. The CDR3 has 14 amino acids. The chain's CDR3 is CASSFDSNYNEQFF. The CDR3 coding sequence is TGTGCCAGCAGCTTCGACAGTAACTACAATGAGCAGTTCTTC.

This CDR3 reads CASSPGGYGYTF. CDR3 DNA: TGTGCCAGTAGTCCCGGGGGCTATGGCTACACCTTC. The rearrangement uses TRBV19 and TRBJ1-2, with D possibly being TRBD1 (5 bases). Per the germline V gene, CDR1 is LNHDA and CDR2 is SQIVND (reference sequence). CDR3 length equals 12 residues. V lost 5 bases, J lost 4 bases, and 8 bases lay in between.

The chain employs TRBV2 and TRBJ2-7, with TRBD1 matching 9 bases. Germline V gene sequence: CDR1 SNHLY, CDR2 FYNNEI. The CDR3 spans 13 residues. J gave up 2 bases and V 5 bases, and 1 base lay outside the gene matches. The CDR3: CASSRTGAYEQYF. The CDR3 DNA follows: TGTGCCAGCAGTCGGACAGGGGCCTACGAGCAGTACTTC.

V gene TRBV5-6 combines with J gene TRBJ2-7, with a possible D match to TRBD1 (6 bases). V gave up 0 bases and J gave up 4 bases, with 17 bases separating them. The CDR3 is 16 amino acids. CDR1 is SGHDT, CDR2 YYEEEE, per germline. The CDR3 reads CASSLAGGRALYEQYF. The CDR3 bases are TGTGCCAGCAGCTTGGCTGGGGGCAGGGCTCTGTACGAGCAGTACTTC.

This chain's CDR3 is CASSWTGGYEQYF. The CDR3, as DNA: TGTGCCAGCAGTTGGACAGGGGGCTACGAGCAGTACTTC. The chain links TRBV6-5 to TRBJ2-7; 10 nucleotides agree with TRBD1. CDR3 size: 13 residues. Germline V CDR1 and CDR2: MNHEY, SVGAGI. Trimming cost V 4 bases and J 3 bases; bases outside gene matches: 0.

The chain recombines TRBV27 with TRBJ1-1, with 8 bases fitting TRBD1. V was clipped by 5 bases and J by 4 bases; unmatched bases: 12. Looked up from germline, CDR1 is MNHEY and CDR2 is SMNVEV (reference sequence). The CDR3 sequence is 16 residues long. The CDR3 coding sequence is TGTGCCAGCAGTCCCGGGAGATTCGGACAGGGCACTGAAGCTTTCTTT. Protein: CASSPGRFGQGTEAFF.

The chain is built from TRBV11-2 and TRBJ2-5, with TRBD2 as a possible D gene (6 bases). The CDR3 totals 15 residues. Germline V gene data show CDR1 as SGHAT and CDR2 as FQNNGV. The V and J ends lost 1 base and 2 bases respectively, with 11 bases between them. CDR3 nucleotides: TGTGCCAGCAGCTTAGTGGAGACTAGTCAAGAGACCCAGTACTTC. This encodes CASSLVETSQETQYF.